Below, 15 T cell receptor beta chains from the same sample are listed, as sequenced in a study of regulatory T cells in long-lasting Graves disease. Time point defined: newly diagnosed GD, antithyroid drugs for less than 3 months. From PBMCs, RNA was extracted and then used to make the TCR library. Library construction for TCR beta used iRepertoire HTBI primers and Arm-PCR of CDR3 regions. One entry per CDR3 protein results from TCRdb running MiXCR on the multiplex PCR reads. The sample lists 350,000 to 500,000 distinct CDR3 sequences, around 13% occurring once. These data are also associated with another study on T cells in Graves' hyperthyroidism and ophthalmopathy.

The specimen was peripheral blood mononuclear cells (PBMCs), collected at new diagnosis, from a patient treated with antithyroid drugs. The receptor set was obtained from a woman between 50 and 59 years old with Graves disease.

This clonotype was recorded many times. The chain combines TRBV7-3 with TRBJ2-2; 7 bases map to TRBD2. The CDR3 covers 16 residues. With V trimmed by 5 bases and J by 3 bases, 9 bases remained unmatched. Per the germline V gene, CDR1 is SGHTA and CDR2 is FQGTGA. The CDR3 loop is CASSPQTSSDTGELFF. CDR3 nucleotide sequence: TGTGCCAGCAGCCCCCAGACTAGCAGTGACACCGGGGAGCTGTTTTTT.

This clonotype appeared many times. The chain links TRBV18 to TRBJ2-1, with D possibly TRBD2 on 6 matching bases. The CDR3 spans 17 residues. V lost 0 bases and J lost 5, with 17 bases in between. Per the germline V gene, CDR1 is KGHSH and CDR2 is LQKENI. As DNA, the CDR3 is TGTGCCAGCTCACCACCGGGAGGAAGAGCCTTCCACAATGAGCAGTTCTTC. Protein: CASSPPGGRAFHNEQFF.

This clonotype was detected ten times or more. The CDR3 DNA reads TGTGCCAGTAGTATGGCCAGCGCGAACACCGGGGAGCTGTTTTTT. Residues: CASSMASANTGELFF. The gene calls are TRBV19 and TRBJ2-2; D is unresolved. Trimming pared 3 bases from V and 0 bases from J, leaving 8 bases between. CDR3 length equals 15 residues. Germline values: CDR1 LNHDA, CDR2 SQIVND (reference sequence). Supplemented by reference TRBV19 and TRBJ2-2, the full variable domain reads DGGITQSPKYLFRKEGQNVTLSCEQNLNHDAMYWYRQDPGQGLRLIYYSQIVNDFQKGDIAEGYSVSREKKESFPLTVTSAQKNPTAFYLCASSMASANTGELFFGEGSRLTVL.

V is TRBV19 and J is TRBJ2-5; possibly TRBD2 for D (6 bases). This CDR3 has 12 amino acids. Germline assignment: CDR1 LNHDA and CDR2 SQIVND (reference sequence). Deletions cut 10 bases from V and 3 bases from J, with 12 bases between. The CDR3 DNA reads TGTGCCACGGGGAGGACGGAAGAGACCCAGTACTTC. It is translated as CATGRTEETQYF.

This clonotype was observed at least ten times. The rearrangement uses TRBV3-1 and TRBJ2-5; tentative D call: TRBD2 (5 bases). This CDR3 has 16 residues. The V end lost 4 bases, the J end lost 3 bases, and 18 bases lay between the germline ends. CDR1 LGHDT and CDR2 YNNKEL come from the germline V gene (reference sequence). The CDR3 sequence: CASSPRAAQREETQYF. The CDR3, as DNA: TGTGCCAGCAGCCCCCGAGCGGCCCAGAGGGAAGAGACCCAGTACTTC.

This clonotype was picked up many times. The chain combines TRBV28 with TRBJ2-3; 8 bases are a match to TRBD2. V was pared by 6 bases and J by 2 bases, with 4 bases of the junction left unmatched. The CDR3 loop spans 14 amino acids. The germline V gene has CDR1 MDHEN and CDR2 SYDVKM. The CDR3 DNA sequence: TGTGCCAGCAGCTTAGCGGGATACACAGATACGCAGTATTTT. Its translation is CASSLAGYTDTQYF.

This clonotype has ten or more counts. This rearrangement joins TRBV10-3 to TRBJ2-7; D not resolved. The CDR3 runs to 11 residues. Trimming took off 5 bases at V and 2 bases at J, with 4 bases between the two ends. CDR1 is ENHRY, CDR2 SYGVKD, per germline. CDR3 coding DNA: TGTGCCATCAGTCCTGCCTACGAGCAGTACTTC. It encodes CAISPAYEQYF.

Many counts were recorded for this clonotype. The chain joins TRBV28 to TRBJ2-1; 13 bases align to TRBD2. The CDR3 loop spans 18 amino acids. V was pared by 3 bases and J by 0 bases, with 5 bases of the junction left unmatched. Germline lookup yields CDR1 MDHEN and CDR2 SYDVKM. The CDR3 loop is CASSLGLAGQGSYNEQFF. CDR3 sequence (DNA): TGTGCCAGCAGTTTGGGACTAGCGGGACAAGGCTCCTACAATGAGCAGTTCTTC.

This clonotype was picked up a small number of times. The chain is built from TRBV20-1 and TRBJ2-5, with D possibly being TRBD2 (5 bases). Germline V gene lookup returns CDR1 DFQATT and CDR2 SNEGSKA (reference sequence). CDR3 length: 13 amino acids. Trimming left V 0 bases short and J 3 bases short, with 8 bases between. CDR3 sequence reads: CSARDLGEETQYF. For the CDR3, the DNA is TGCAGTGCTAGAGATCTCGGGGAAGAGACCCAGTACTTC.

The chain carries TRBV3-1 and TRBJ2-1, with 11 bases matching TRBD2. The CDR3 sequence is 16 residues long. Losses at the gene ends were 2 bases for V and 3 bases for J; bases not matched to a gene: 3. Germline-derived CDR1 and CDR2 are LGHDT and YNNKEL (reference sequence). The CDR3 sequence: CASSQTSGSLYNEQFF. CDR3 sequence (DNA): TGTGCCAGCAGCCAAACTAGCGGGAGCCTCTACAATGAGCAGTTCTTC.

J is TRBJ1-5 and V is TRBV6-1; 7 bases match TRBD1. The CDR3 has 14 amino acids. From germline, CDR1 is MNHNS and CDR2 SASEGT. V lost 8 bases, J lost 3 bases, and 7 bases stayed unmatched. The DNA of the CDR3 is TGTGCCAGCTCACCGACAGGGAACAATCAGCCCCAGCATTTT. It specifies CASSPTGNNQPQHF.

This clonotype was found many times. The CDR3 spells CASSELDSYEQYF. CDR3 DNA sequence: TGTGCCAGCAGTGAACTGGATTCCTACGAGCAGTACTTC. The rearrangement uses TRBV2 and TRBJ2-7; no clear D gene. This CDR3 is built from 13 residues. Germline CDR1 is SNHLY and CDR2 is FYNNEI. V was cut by 2 bases and J by 1 base, with 6 bases left in between.

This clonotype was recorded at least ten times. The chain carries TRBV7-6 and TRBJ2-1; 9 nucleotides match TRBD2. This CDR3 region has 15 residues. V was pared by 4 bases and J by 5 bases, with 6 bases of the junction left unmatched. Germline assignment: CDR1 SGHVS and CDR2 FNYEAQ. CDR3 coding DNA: TGTGCCAGCAGCTCGACTAGCGGTCCCAACAATGAGCAGTTCTTC. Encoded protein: CASSSTSGPNNEQFF.

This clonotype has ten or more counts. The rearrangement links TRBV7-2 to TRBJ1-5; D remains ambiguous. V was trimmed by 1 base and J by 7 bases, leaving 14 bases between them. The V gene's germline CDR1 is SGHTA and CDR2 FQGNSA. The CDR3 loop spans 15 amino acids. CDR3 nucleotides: TGTGCCAGCAGCTTAGAGTCCAGACCTGGGCAGCCCCAGCATTTT. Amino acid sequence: CASSLESRPGQPQHF. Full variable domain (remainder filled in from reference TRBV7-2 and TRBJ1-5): GAGVSQSPSNKVTEKGKDVELRCDPISGHTALYWYRQSLGQGLEFLIYFQGNSAPDKSGLPSDRFSAERTGGSVSTLTIQRTQQEDSAVYLCASSLESRPGQPQHFGDGTRLSIL.

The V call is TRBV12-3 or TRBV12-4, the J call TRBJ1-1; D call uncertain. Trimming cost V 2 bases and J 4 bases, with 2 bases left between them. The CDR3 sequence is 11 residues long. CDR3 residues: CASSLTTEAFF. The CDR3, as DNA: TGTGCCAGCAGTTTAACCACTGAAGCTTTCTTT.